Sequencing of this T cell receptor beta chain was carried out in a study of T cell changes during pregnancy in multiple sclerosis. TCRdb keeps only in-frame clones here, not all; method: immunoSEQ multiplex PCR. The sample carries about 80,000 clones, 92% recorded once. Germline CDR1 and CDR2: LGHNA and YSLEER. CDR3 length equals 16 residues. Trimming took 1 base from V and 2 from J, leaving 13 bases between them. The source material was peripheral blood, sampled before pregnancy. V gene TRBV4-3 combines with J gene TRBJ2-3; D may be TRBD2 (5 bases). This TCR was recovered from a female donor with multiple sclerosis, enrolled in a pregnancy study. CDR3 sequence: CASSQGEQTNTDTQYF. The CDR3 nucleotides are TGCGCCAGCAGCCAAGGGGAGCAGACCAACACAGATACGCAGTATTTT.